This TCR beta chain comes out of a study of CD8 T cells in ankylosing spondylitis. Regarding the study as a whole: Ankylosing spondylitis blood appeared to be characterized by a TCR beta motif of 8 or 9 highly homologous variants.

With molecular barcodes, quantitative 5'-RACE was used to make the TCR beta libraries. TCRdb independently ran MiXCR on the 5' RACE reads; one entry per CDR3 protein. Altogether about 25,000 distinct CDR3 sequences are present, under 3% being singletons, with the ten largest covering about 7.8%. At least ten counts were recorded for this clonotype. The antigen is not known. Germline V CDR1 and CDR2: SGDLS, YYNGEE. The CDR3 extends over 13 amino acids. The germline V and J ends were trimmed by 3 bases and 4 bases, with 10 bases remaining between them. Sequenced material: blood, either unsorted or a sorted T cell fraction (not recorded which). This clonotype originated in a female donor with ankylosing spondylitis or in good health (not recorded which). The V gene is TRBV9, the J gene TRBJ2-5; maybe TRBD1 (6 bases). CDR3 sequence: CASSAGVGETQYF. The CDR3 nucleotides read TGTGCCAGCAGCGCAGGGGTGGGAGAGACCCAGTACTTC.